The clone carrying this T cell receptor (beta chain) was detected a few times. This specimen comes from a study of blood T cell repertoires in COVID-19. The wider study: COVID-19 samples, acute and convalescent, were from the United States, Italy and Spain. Sample material is recorded as cDNA or gDNA derived from T cells, B-cell-depleted T cells, or PBMCs.

Trimming took off 4 bases at V and 1 base at J, with 10 bases between the two ends. CDR1 is SGHNT and CDR2 is YENEEA in the germline V gene. The CDR3 totals 15 residues. In the authors' workflow: Cell counts per sample came from amplifying reference gene primers. The data were produced by immunoSEQ multiplex PCR, yet TCRdb's version contains in-frame clones alone and is incomplete. D and trimming come from the DNA, and the V and J calls and clone size come from that table. The sample has 250,000 to 400,000 clones, roughly 90% seen once; the top ten hold less than 3%. The sequenced sample was peripheral blood. The chain recombines TRBV11-3 with TRBJ2-2; D perhaps matches TRBD2 (6 bases). The origin of this receptor is a young woman with COVID-19, enrolled during active disease. CDR3 DNA sequence: TGTGCCAGCAGCTCCCGGCGGGAGAACACCGGGGAGCTGTTTTTT. Translation gives CASSSRRENTGELFF.